These 9 T cell receptor beta chains were sequenced from one sample in a study of blood T cell repertoires in COVID-19. Measured with immunoSEQ multiplex PCR; TCRdb has only the in-frame clones, and not every one. The table records about 220,000 clones, around 89% of them present only once. The sample comprised PBMCs or T cells enriched from blood (not recorded which). Receptors originate from a woman aged 18-29 years in a cohort exposed to, infected with or recovered from COVID-19 (not recorded which).

The chain employs TRBV5-4 and TRBJ1-4; the D gene is possibly TRBD1 (5 bases). The CDR3 runs 15 residues. V was trimmed by 1 base and J by 2 bases, leaving 9 bases between them. The germline V gene encodes CDR1 SGHNT and CDR2 YYREEE (reference sequence). CDR3 sequence: CASSLWAGTNEKLFF. The DNA of the CDR3 is TGTGCCAGCAGCTTGTGGGCAGGGACTAATGAAAAACTGTTTTTT.

The chain joins TRBV5-4 to TRBJ2-1; D unresolved. Germline V lookup: CDR1 SGHNT, CDR2 YYREEE (reference sequence). This CDR3 is built from 15 residues. Trimming cost V 0 bases and J 6 bases, with 13 bases left between them. CDR3 coding DNA: TGTGCCAGCAGCTTGGACTATCCGTTGGCCAATGAGCAGTTCTTC. Translated, it gives CASSLDYPLANEQFF.

About this clone: Other DNA sequences of this sample code for an identical CDR3. The V and J genes are TRBV18 and TRBJ1-2; TRBD1 matches 7 bases. V gave up 4 bases and J gave up 3 bases; unmatched junction bases: 2. CDR1 KGHSH and CDR2 LQKENI come from the germline V gene. This CDR3 region has 13 residues. CDR3 in DNA: TGTGCCAGCTCACAGCAGGGGGACTATGGCTACACCTTC. Its translation: CASSQQGDYGYTF.

The chain recombines TRBV18 with TRBJ1-2; 11 bases agree with TRBD1. This CDR3 has 15 amino acids. Germline V gene data show CDR1 as KGHSH and CDR2 as LQKENI. V was pared by 6 bases and J by 4 bases, with 7 bases of the junction left unmatched. The CDR3 sequence: CASSYAGTGGYGYTF. The CDR3 region has the DNA TGTGCCAGCTCTTATGCCGGGACAGGGGGCTATGGCTACACCTTC.

The V gene is TRBV6-5, the J gene TRBJ2-7; a possible D gene is TRBD1 (5 bases). The CDR3 length is 13 residues. CDR1 MNHEY and CDR2 SVGAGI come from the germline V gene. With 6 bases removed from V and 1 base from J, the gap between germline ends came to 10 bases. The CDR3 DNA is TGTGCCAGCAGATCGACAGCGTCCTACGAGCAGTACTTC. This encodes CASRSTASYEQYF.

The V and J genes are TRBV5-1 and TRBJ2-2; 9 bases are a match to TRBD2. Germline V CDR1 and CDR2: SGHRS, YFSETQ. The CDR3 sequence is 16 residues long. With V trimmed by 4 bases and J by 4 bases, 8 bases remained unmatched. The CDR3 DNA is TGCGCCAGCAGCATAGCGGGGGCGCGGGGCACCGGGGAGCTGTTTTTT. This codes for CASSIAGARGTGELFF.

The CDR3 nucleotides read TGTGCCAGCAGTTCTTCCTCCTATGGCTACACCTTC. Translated: CASSSSSYGYTF. This chain uses TRBV11-2 with TRBJ1-2; D gene unclear. Germline V lookup: CDR1 SGHAT, CDR2 FQNNGV. The germline V and J ends were trimmed by 6 bases and 4 bases, with 9 bases remaining between them. The CDR3 runs to 12 residues.

V gene TRBV30 combines with J gene TRBJ1-1; D unclear. V dropped 4 bases and J dropped 5 bases, with 11 bases sitting between them. Germline V CDR1 and CDR2: GTSNPN, SVGIG (reference sequence). This CDR3 is 12 amino acids long. The CDR3 protein is CAWNKPGTEAFF. CDR3 sequence (DNA): TGTGCCTGGAACAAGCCGGGGACTGAAGCTTTCTTT.

This chain links TRBV11-2 with TRBJ2-2; TRBD2 matches 9 bases. Germline V CDR1 and CDR2: SGHAT, FQNNGV. V was clipped by 1 base and J by 5 bases; unmatched bases: 2. The CDR3 spans 15 residues. CDR3 nucleotide sequence: TGTGCCAGCAGCTTAGTCCTAGCGGGGACCGGGGAGCTGTTTTTT. Amino acid sequence: CASSLVLAGTGELFF.